The 22 T cell receptor beta chains in this list originate from one sample, sequenced in a study of blood T cell repertoires in COVID-19. Measured with immunoSEQ multiplex PCR; TCRdb has only the in-frame clones, and not every one. The table has 30,000 to 45,000 clones, over 75% seen once; the top ten hold 25% to 35%. Input material: peripheral blood. The receptors were sampled from a man aged 60 to 75 with acute or convalescent COVID-19.

This clone was counted once. This chain connects TRBV11-2 to TRBJ1-4; D may be TRBD1 (5 bases). The CDR3 consists of 13 residues. V was clipped by 5 bases and J by 7 bases, with 11 bases between them. Germline-derived CDR1 and CDR2 are SGHAT and FQNNGV. This CDR3 is CASSLRQIEKLFF. CDR3 DNA sequence: TGTGCCAGCAGCCTTCGACAGATTGAAAAACTGTTTTTT.

The V and J genes are TRBV18 and TRBJ2-7; TRBD1 aligns across 10 bases. The CDR3 has 15 residues. Germline lookup yields CDR1 KGHSH and CDR2 LQKENI. The ends lost 4 bases at V and 0 bases at J; junction bases unmatched: 3. The CDR3 sequence: CASSQGQGSSYEQYF. The CDR3 DNA sequence: TGTGCCAGCTCACAGGGACAGGGGAGCTCCTACGAGCAGTACTTC.

The V call is TRBV27, the J call TRBJ1-5; D remains ambiguous. The V gene's germline CDR1 is MNHEY and CDR2 SMNVEV (reference sequence). The CDR3 has 15 residues. V shed 6 bases and J shed 4 bases, with 16 bases lying between them. CDR3 residues: CASSLISSKNQPQHF. CDR3 DNA: TGTGCCAGCAGCTTGATAAGCTCAAAGAATCAGCCCCAGCATTTT.

The chain combines TRBV2 with TRBJ2-2; D is perhaps TRBD1 (5 bases). This CDR3 is 13 amino acids long. Trimming stripped 7 bases from V and 3 bases from J, with 9 bases between. CDR1 and CDR2 (germline): SNHLY, FYNNEI. The CDR3: CASKGSYTGELFF. CDR3 DNA sequence: TGTGCCAGCAAGGGGTCGTACACCGGGGAGCTGTTTTTT.

This clone occurred once. This sequence joins TRBV4-1 and TRBJ1-3, with no clear D. Trimming shortened V by 1 base and J by 2 bases, and 9 bases separated the two germline ends. The germline CDR1 and CDR2 sequences are MGHRA and YSYEKL. The CDR3 runs 15 residues. CDR3 sequence reads: CASSQGQRAGNTIYF. The CDR3 region has the DNA TGCGCCAGCAGCCAAGGTCAGCGGGCTGGAAACACCATATATTTT.

The chain has TRBV6-6 and TRBJ2-3, with a tentative D call TRBD1 (6 bases). V lost 8 bases to trimming and J lost 5 bases, with 11 bases between them. CDR3 length: 12 amino acids. The germline V gene encodes CDR1 MNHNY and CDR2 SVGAGI (reference sequence). The CDR3 loop reads CASLAGVDTQYF. The CDR3 region has the DNA TGTGCCAGCTTAGCAGGGGTAGATACGCAGTATTTT.

The V and J genes are TRBV11-2 and TRBJ2-6; D might be TRBD2 (6 bases). CDR1 is SGHAT, CDR2 FQNNGV, per germline. Trimming took 8 bases from V and 3 from J, leaving 8 bases between them. CDR3 length: 13 amino acids. The CDR3 nucleotides read TGTGCCAGCGGAGGGTTTGGGGCCAACGTCCTGACTTTC. Protein product: CASGGFGANVLTF.

The rearrangement links TRBV2 to TRBJ1-1; 7 positions match TRBD1. The CDR3 has 16 amino acids. V lost 5 bases, J lost 0 bases, and 9 bases stayed unmatched. Germline values: CDR1 SNHLY, CDR2 FYNNEI. The CDR3 DNA sequence: TGTGCCAGCAGTAAAAGGGGGCGCGATTTGAACACTGAAGCTTTCTTT. Encoded protein: CASSKRGRDLNTEAFF.

This clone came up a few times. V usage is TRBV19 and J usage is TRBJ2-3, with D possibly matching TRBD1 (6 bases). V was clipped by 5 bases and J by 14 bases, with 17 bases between them. This CDR3 comprises 12 residues. Germline V gives CDR1 LNHDA, CDR2 SQIVND (reference sequence). This chain's CDR3 is CASSPSQGTRYF. The CDR3 nucleotides read TGTGCCAGTAGTCCCTCACAGGGTACGAGGTATTTT.

The V gene is TRBV24-1, the J gene TRBJ2-2; no firm D call. V was pared by 4 bases and J by 2 bases, with 4 bases between. CDR1 is KGHDR, CDR2 SFDVKD, per germline. The CDR3 covers 13 residues. The CDR3, as DNA: TGTGCCACCAGTGACCAAAACACCGGGGAGCTGTTTTTT. As protein: CATSDQNTGELFF.

This clone has only one observation. The chain carries TRBV4-1 and TRBJ2-5; 11 nucleotides agree with TRBD2. The germline V gene encodes CDR1 MGHRA and CDR2 YSYEKL. Trimming at V came to 4 bases and at J to 3 bases, leaving 10 bases not matched to a gene. This CDR3 is built from 17 residues. CDR3 DNA sequence: TGCGCCAGCAGCCCAGTTTCCGGGACTAGCGGAAAAGAGACCCAGTACTTC. Encoded protein: CASSPVSGTSGKETQYF.

CDR3 loop: CASSLEGRAYEQYF. CDR3 nucleotide sequence: TGCGCCAGCAGCTTGGAGGGGAGGGCCTACGAGCAGTACTTC. The gene calls are TRBV5-1 and TRBJ2-7; 7 bases are shared with TRBD2. Germline V gene sequence: CDR1 SGHRS, CDR2 YFSETQ. V lost 0 bases and J lost 2; bases outside the gene matches: 2. This CDR3 has 14 residues. Looking up the rest from reference TRBV5-1 and TRBJ2-7 gives the full variable domain: KAGVTQTPRYLIKTRGQQVTLSCSPISGHRSVSWYQQTPGQGLQFLFEYFSETQRNKGNFPGRFSGRQFSNSRSEMNVSTLELGDSALYLCASSLEGRAYEQYFGPGTRLTVT.

This chain connects TRBV7-9 to TRBJ2-7, with 11 bases lining up with TRBD2. Germline V lookup: CDR1 SEHNR, CDR2 FQNEAQ (reference sequence). V trimming: 5 bases; J trimming: 7 bases; junction bases outside the gene matches: 16. The CDR3 runs 17 residues. The CDR3 nucleotides read TGTGCCAGCAGCCGATTGAGTAGCGGGAGGGCCCTGGGGGAGCAGTACTTC. Its translation: CASSRLSSGRALGEQYF. Using reference TRBV7-9 and TRBJ2-7 for the parts outside the CDR3, the full variable domain is DTGVSQNPRHKITKRGQNVTFRCDPISEHNRLYWYRQTLGQGPEFLTYFQNEAQLEKSRLLSDRFSAERPKGSFSTLEIQRTEQGDSAMYLCASSRLSSGRALGEQYFGPGTRLTVT.

J is TRBJ2-7 and V is TRBV5-1, with 8 bases lining up with TRBD1. J lost 0 bases, V lost 3 bases, and 5 bases had no gene match. This CDR3 has 15 amino acids. In germline, CDR1 is SGHRS, CDR2 YFSETQ. In nucleotides, the CDR3 is TGCGCCAGCAGCTCGTGGACAGGGTCCTCCTACGAGCAGTACTTC. It encodes CASSSWTGSSYEQYF.

This clone is large in the sample. This chain links TRBV7-9 with TRBJ1-1, with a weak D call TRBD1 (6 bases). V shed 5 bases and J shed 5 bases, with 18 bases lying between them. CDR3 length: 15 amino acids. In germline, CDR1 is SEHNR, CDR2 FQNEAQ (reference sequence). In DNA form, the CDR3 reads TGTGCCAGCAGCCATAAACACAGGGTCCCGACTGAAGCTTTCTTT. Its translation: CASSHKHRVPTEAFF. The entire variable domain, with the rest obtained from reference TRBV7-9 and TRBJ1-1, is as follows: DTGVSQNPRHKITKRGQNVTFRCDPISEHNRLYWYRQTLGQGPEFLTYFQNEAQLEKSRLLSDRFSAERPKGSFSTLEIQRTEQGDSAMYLCASSHKHRVPTEAFFGQGTRLTVV.

This clone was seen only once. The chain recombines TRBV30 with TRBJ1-6; 9 bases map to TRBD1. The CDR3 runs 15 residues. Germline CDR1 and CDR2: GTSNPN and SVGIG (reference sequence). The trim removed 4 bases at V and 8 bases at J, leaving 9 bases unmatched. DNA for the CDR3: TGTGCCTGGACCCGTACAGGGGGCCAGGATTCACCCCTCCACTTT. Translated, it gives CAWTRTGGQDSPLHF.

The chain combines TRBV24-1 with TRBJ2-2, with unresolved D. The CDR3 runs to 16 residues. Germline values: CDR1 KGHDR, CDR2 SFDVKD. Trimming removed 4 bases from V and 0 bases from J, with 11 bases in between. The CDR3 loop is CATSDETPPNTGELFF. CDR3 DNA sequence: TGTGCCACCAGTGACGAGACACCTCCGAACACCGGGGAGCTGTTTTTT.

This clone was observed a handful of times. The V call is TRBV5-1, the J call TRBJ2-2; TRBD2 matches 8 bases. The CDR3 is made up of 16 amino acids. Germline CDR1 SGHRS, CDR2 YFSETQ. The trim removed 1 base at V and 6 bases at J, leaving 8 bases unmatched. The CDR3 spells CASSLRAGVNPGELFF. The CDR3 nucleotides are TGCGCCAGCAGCTTGCGAGCGGGAGTGAATCCCGGGGAGCTGTTTTTT.

This sequence joins TRBV10-3 and TRBJ1-2, with D hard to call. Per germline, CDR1 ENHRY and CDR2 SYGVKD. The CDR3 is 16 amino acids. V was pared by 0 bases and J by 3 bases, with 14 bases between. The CDR3 here is CAISESTRRIHYGYTF. The CDR3 DNA is TGTGCCATCAGTGAGTCGACTCGGAGGATTCACTATGGCTACACCTTC.

The rearrangement joins TRBV15 to TRBJ1-6; D not certain. The V and J ends lost 1 base and 9 bases respectively, with 7 bases between them. Per germline, CDR1 LNHNV and CDR2 YYDKDF (reference sequence). This CDR3 has 13 amino acids. The CDR3 DNA follows: TGTGCCACCAGCAGAGGAGAGGTTTCACCCCTCCACTTT. It is translated as CATSRGEVSPLHF.

The chain carries TRBV4-1 and TRBJ2-5, with 8 bases matching TRBD2. After removal of 1 base from V and 2 bases from J, the junction contained 6 bases not matched to a gene. The length of the CDR3 is 16 residues. CDR1 is MGHRA, CDR2 YSYEKL, per germline. For the CDR3, the DNA is TGCGCCAGCAGCCAAGTCCGGACTAGCACTCAAGAGACCCAGTACTTC. Its protein product is CASSQVRTSTQETQYF.

This rearrangement joins TRBV5-1 to TRBJ1-1, with 7 bases aligning to TRBD1. Germline V lookup: CDR1 SGHRS, CDR2 YFSETQ. The CDR3 is made up of 16 amino acids. Trimming at V came to 3 bases and at J to 1 base, leaving 9 bases not matched to a gene. The CDR3 nucleotides are TGCGCCAGCAGCTCCGTACAGGGGAGAGGGAACACTGAAGCTTTCTTT. This codes for CASSSVQGRGNTEAFF.